This TCR beta chain is from a study of blood T cell repertoires in COVID-19. The length of the CDR3 is 15 residues. With 7 bases removed from V and 6 bases from J, the gap between germline ends came to 22 bases. Germline V gene lookup returns CDR1 SGHRS and CDR2 YFSETQ. This table comes from immunoSEQ multiplex PCR, and its TCRdb copy is limited to in-frame clones, with some not included. In the table there are 130,000 or so clones, about 80% of which are singletons. Sequences were obtained from peripheral blood. This rearrangement joins TRBV5-1 to TRBJ1-1, with a possible D match to TRBD1 (6 bases). The clonotype originates from a human donor in a cohort sampled during active COVID-19. CDR3 coding DNA: TGCGCCAGCCGGGGGGGACACACAGGGCCTTCTGAAGCTTTCTTT. This codes for CASRGGHTGPSEAFF. Based on the CDR3 plus reference TRBV5-1 and TRBJ1-1, the full variable domain is KAGVTQTPRYLIKTRGQQVTLSCSPISGHRSVSWYQQTPGQGLQFLFEYFSETQRNKGNFPGRFSGRQFSNSRSEMNVSTLELGDSALYLCASRGGHTGPSEAFFGQGTRLTVV.